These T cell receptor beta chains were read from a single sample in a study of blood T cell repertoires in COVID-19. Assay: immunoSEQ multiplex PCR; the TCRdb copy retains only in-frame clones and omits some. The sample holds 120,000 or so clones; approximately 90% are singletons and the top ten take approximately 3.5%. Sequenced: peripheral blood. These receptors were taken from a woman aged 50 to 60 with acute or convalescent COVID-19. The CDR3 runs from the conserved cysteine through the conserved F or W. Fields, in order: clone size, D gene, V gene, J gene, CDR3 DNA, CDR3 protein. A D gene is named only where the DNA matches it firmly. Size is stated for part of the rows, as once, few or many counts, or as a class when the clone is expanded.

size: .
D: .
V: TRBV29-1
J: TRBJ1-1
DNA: TGCAGCGTGGTTCCAAACATCGACACTGAAGCTTTCTTT
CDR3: CSVVPNIDTEAFF

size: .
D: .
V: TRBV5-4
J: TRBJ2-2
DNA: TGTGCCAGCAGCGCGGATAGAGAATTCGCCGGGGAGCTGTTTTTT
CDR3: CASSADREFAGELFF

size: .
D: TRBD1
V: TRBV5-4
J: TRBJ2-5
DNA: TGTGCCAGCAGCTCCCAGACAGGGGGCCAAGAGACCCAGTACTTC
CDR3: CASSSQTGGQETQYF

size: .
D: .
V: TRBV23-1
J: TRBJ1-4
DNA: TGCGCCAGCAGAGAGGGAGGACGGAGCGAAAAACTGTTTTTT
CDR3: CASREGGRSEKLFF

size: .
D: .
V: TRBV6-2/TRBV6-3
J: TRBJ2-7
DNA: TGTGCCAGCAGTTACGGGTTCGGGGGCTCCTACGAGCAGTACTTC
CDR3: CASSYGFGGSYEQYF

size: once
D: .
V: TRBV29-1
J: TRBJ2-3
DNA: TGCAGCGAAGGCTCGGGCGGGGATACGCAGTATTTT
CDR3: CSEGSGGDTQYF

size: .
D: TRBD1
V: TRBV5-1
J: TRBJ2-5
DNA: TGCGCCAGCGGAACCGGGACAGGGGGAGAGACCCAGTACTTC
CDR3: CASGTGTGGETQYF

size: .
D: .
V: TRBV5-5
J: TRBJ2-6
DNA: TGTGCCAGCAGCTTCGGACAGGGGGCCAACGTCCTGACTTTC
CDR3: CASSFGQGANVLTF

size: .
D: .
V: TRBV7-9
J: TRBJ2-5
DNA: TGTGCCAGCAGCTTACGTTCTGGAAGCGGATCACAAGAGACCCAGTACTTC
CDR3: CASSLRSGSGSQETQYF

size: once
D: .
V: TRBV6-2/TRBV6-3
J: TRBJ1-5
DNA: TGTGCCAGCAGCCCAAGGGGTTTGAGCAATCAGCCCCAGCATTTT
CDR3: CASSPRGLSNQPQHF

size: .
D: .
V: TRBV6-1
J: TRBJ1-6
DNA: TGTGCCAGCAGTGAAGCTCGGGGGGATAATTCACCCCTCCACTTT
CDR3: CASSEARGDNSPLHF

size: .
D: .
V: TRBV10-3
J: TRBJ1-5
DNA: TGTGCCATCAGTGAAACCCAGGGGATGGGCAATCAGCCCCAGCATTTT
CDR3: CAISETQGMGNQPQHF

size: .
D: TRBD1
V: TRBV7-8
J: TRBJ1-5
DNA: TGTGCCAGCAGCCCGGGGACAGGGACAGGGCAGCCCCAGCATTTT
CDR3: CASSPGTGTGQPQHF

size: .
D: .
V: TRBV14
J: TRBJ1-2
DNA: TGTGCCAGCAGCCCTTTAGGGGCGCTTTATGGCTACACCTTC
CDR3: CASSPLGALYGYTF

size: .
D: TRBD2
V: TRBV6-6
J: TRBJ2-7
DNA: TGTGCCAGCAGTGTTAGCGGGAGCTCCTACGAGCAGTACTTC
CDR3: CASSVSGSSYEQYF

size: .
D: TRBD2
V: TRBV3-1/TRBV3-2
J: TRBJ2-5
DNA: TGTGCCAGCAGCCATCGACTAGCGGGAGTGGAGACCCAGTACTTC
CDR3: CASSHRLAGVETQYF

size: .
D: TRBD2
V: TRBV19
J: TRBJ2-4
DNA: TGTGCCAGTATGACGGGGGGACCCAAAAACATTCAGTACTTC
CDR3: CASMTGGPKNIQYF

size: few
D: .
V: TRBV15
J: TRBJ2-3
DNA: TGTGCCACCAGCAGATCCTCGGGAGCCTACACAGATACGCAGTATTTT
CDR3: CATSRSSGAYTDTQYF

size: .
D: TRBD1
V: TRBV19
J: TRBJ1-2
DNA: TGTGCCAGTAGCCTTGGTCTCCGGGACAGGGGGTACTATGGCTACACCTTC
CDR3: CASSLGLRDRGYYGYTF

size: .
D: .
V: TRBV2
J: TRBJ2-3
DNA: TGTGCCAGCAGTGACTGGTCACATAGCACAGATACGCAGTATTTT
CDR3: CASSDWSHSTDTQYF